These 4 T cell receptor beta chains share one sample of origin, sequenced in a study of OX40 agonist ivuxolimab in advanced cancers. Repertoires were generated with immunoSEQ multiplex PCR, while TCRdb's copy carries only in-frame clones and drops some. This sample has 65,000 to 100,000 clones, with about 86% found just once. Sequenced material: CD4+ or CD8+ T cells sorted from blood, taken in a trial of the OX40 agonist ivuxolimab. These receptor sequences come from an adult with an advanced solid tumor such as melanoma, head and neck, liver or kidney cancer.

V gene TRBV25-1 combines with J gene TRBJ2-7; the match to TRBD1 covers 8 bases. Germline CDR1 is MGHDK and CDR2 is SYGVNS. This CDR3 has 13 residues. Losses at the gene ends were 8 bases for V and 3 bases for J; bases not matched to a gene: 6. The CDR3 sequence: CASGRTGHYEQYF. The DNA of the CDR3 is TGTGCCAGCGGGCGGACAGGGCACTACGAGCAGTACTTC.

The chain is built from TRBV29-1 and TRBJ2-5; 14 bases are shared with TRBD2. From germline, CDR1 is SQVTM and CDR2 ANQGSEA. Losses at the gene ends were 6 bases for V and 7 bases for J; bases not matched to a gene: 10. The CDR3 loop spans 15 amino acids. CDR3 amino acids: CSVSMTSGRAGTQYF. CDR3 in DNA: TGCAGCGTCTCTATGACTAGCGGGAGGGCAGGGACCCAGTACTTC.

The chain is built from TRBV27 and TRBJ2-6; D unresolved. The CDR3 has 19 amino acids. Per germline, CDR1 MNHEY and CDR2 SMNVEV (reference sequence). V was shortened by 1 base and J by 0 bases, with 16 bases between the two germline ends. The CDR3 nucleotides are TGTGCCAGCAGTTTATTTACCCTATCACCCGGCTCTGGGGCCAACGTCCTGACTTTC. This gives the protein CASSLFTLSPGSGANVLTF.

Concerning this clone itself: The germline gene is not matched at one end of the junction; a read error may be the cause. The chain joins TRBV28 to TRBJ2-2; 7 positions agree with TRBD1. The germline V gene encodes CDR1 MDHEN and CDR2 SYDVKM. The CDR3 loop spans 12 amino acids. CDR3 protein: CASSFKTGDLFF. In DNA form, the CDR3 reads TGTGCCAGCAGTTTTAAAACAGGGGATCTGTTTTTT.